Below, 17 T cell receptor beta chains from the same sample are listed, as sequenced in a study of T cells after yellow fever vaccination. In TCRdb, the 5' RACE reads were re-called with MiXCR into one record per CDR3 protein. The sample lists about 85,000 distinct CDR3 sequences; about an eighth were seen once. The material was CD8+ T cells not binding an NS4B(214-222) dextramer, sorted from PBMCs, obtained 21 days after the first yellow fever vaccination. Receptors originate from a man between 18 and 29 years old who received the YFV17D yellow fever vaccine.

This clonotype was counted once. This chain connects TRBV7-6 to TRBJ1-4; D call uncertain. Per the germline V gene, CDR1 is SGHVS and CDR2 is FNYEAQ. Deletions cut 5 bases from V and 3 bases from J, with 13 bases between. The CDR3 loop spans 15 amino acids. CDR3 nucleotides: TGTGCCAGCAGCCCGCCCAGTGGGCCTAATGAAAAACTGTTTTTT. Translating it yields CASSPPSGPNEKLFF.

This clonotype was observed a few times. The V and J genes are TRBV6-1 and TRBJ2-3; D gene unclear. Germline loops: CDR1 MNHNS, CDR2 SASEGT. The CDR3 extends over 16 amino acids. The V gene lost 7 bases and the J gene lost 2 bases, with 19 bases spanning the gap. As DNA, the CDR3 is TGTGCCAGCACCGACCCACGGGCGCTGATCACAGATACGCAGTATTTT. Protein product: CASTDPRALITDTQYF.

This clonotype is a singleton in its sample. The chain links TRBV3-1 to TRBJ2-1; TRBD2 agrees at 8 bases. Trimming took 6 bases from V and 7 from J; bases not matched to a gene: 11. Per germline, CDR1 LGHDT and CDR2 YNNKEL (reference sequence). CDR3 length equals 15 residues. The CDR3 protein is CASSQNRGGQNEQFF. As DNA, the CDR3 is TGTGCCAGCAGTCAGAACCGGGGGGGGCAAAATGAGCAGTTCTTC.

This clonotype was counted ten times or more. The CDR3 DNA is TGTGCCAGCAGCTCACAGGGGGCCGGGGAGCTGTTTTTT. Translating it yields CASSSQGAGELFF. The chain links TRBV7-3 to TRBJ2-2; 8 bases align to TRBD1. CDR3 length: 13 amino acids. Germline-derived CDR1 and CDR2 are SGHTA and FQGTGA. The ends lost 4 bases at V and 6 bases at J; junction bases unmatched: 1.

This chain links TRBV6-2 or TRBV6-3 with TRBJ2-3; tentative D call: TRBD2 (5 bases). CDR3 length: 17 amino acids. Trimming removed 2 bases from V and 0 bases from J, with 15 bases in between. Germline CDR1 reads MNHEY; CDR2 reads SVGEGT. The CDR3 loop reads CASSYQGSASSTDTQYF. The CDR3 nucleotides are TGTGCCAGCAGTTACCAAGGGAGTGCGAGTAGCACAGATACGCAGTATTTT.

The chain combines TRBV25-1 with TRBJ2-2, with TRBD1 matching over 8 bases. This CDR3 region has 15 residues. Unmatched junction bases numbered 7, after V lost 8 bases and J lost 2 bases. Germline V gene lookup returns CDR1 MGHDK and CDR2 SYGVNS. The DNA for the CDR3 is TGTGCCAGCGCATGGACAGGGCATAACACCGGGGAGCTGTTTTTT. Protein sequence: CASAWTGHNTGELFF. The complete variable domain, with remaining parts taken from reference TRBV25-1 and TRBJ2-2, reads EADIYQTPRYLVIGTGKKITLECSQTMGHDKMYWYQQDPGMELHLIHYSYGVNSTEKGDLSSESTVSRIRTEHFPLTLESARPSHTSQYLCASAWTGHNTGELFFGEGSRLTVL.

The chain is built from TRBV5-4 and TRBJ2-5; 8 bases match TRBD1. V shed 5 bases and J 4 bases; nucleotides not matched to a gene: 4. The CDR3 contains 13 residues. Germline CDR1 and CDR2: SGHNT and YYREEE (reference sequence). The CDR3 nucleotides read TGTGCCAGCAGTTTCGACAGGGGAGAGACCCAGTACTTC. Protein product: CASSFDRGETQYF.

This clonotype showed up just a few times. CDR3 amino acids: CASSLPGQLPNTEAFF. The CDR3 bases are TGTGCCAGCAGCCTGCCGGGACAGCTTCCGAACACTGAAGCTTTCTTT. This sequence joins TRBV6-2 or TRBV6-3 and TRBJ1-1; 7 positions match TRBD1. Trimming cost V 6 bases and J 1 base; bases outside gene matches: 11. Per the germline V gene, CDR1 is MNHEY and CDR2 is SVGEGT. This CDR3 has 16 residues.

In its sample, this clonotype was seen a few times. This chain connects TRBV29-1 to TRBJ2-2; D remains unclear. CDR1 is SQVTM and CDR2 is ANQGSEA in the germline V gene. The CDR3 consists of 15 residues. The V gene lost 1 base and the J gene lost 1 base, with 10 bases spanning the gap. In DNA form, the CDR3 reads TGCAGCGTTGAAGGACCCGGACGGAACACCGGGGAGCTGTTTTTT. It specifies CSVEGPGRNTGELFF.

This clonotype was counted between two and nine times. The chain recombines TRBV6-1 with TRBJ2-7; TRBD1 matches 10 bases. V shed 0 bases, J shed 2 bases, and the junction held 4 bases outside the gene matches. The CDR3 spans 16 residues. Germline CDR1 and CDR2: MNHNS and SASEGT. The CDR3 sequence is CASSEAYGQGAYEQYF. DNA for the CDR3: TGTGCCAGCAGTGAAGCGTACGGACAGGGGGCCTACGAGCAGTACTTC.

V gene TRBV9 combines with J gene TRBJ2-3, with 11 bases that match TRBD2. Germline loops: CDR1 SGDLS, CDR2 YYNGEE. The CDR3 loop spans 19 amino acids. The V and J ends lost 3 bases and 4 bases, in that order; junction bases with no gene match: 16. The CDR3 region has the DNA TGTGCCAGCAGCGGCAGAGGGCTAGCGGGGGGTGAGATCCCAGATACGCAGTATTTT. Translation: CASSGRGLAGGEIPDTQYF. Supplemented by reference TRBV9 and TRBJ2-3, the full variable domain reads DSGVTQTPKHLITATGQRVTLRCSPRSGDLSVYWYQQSLDQGLQFLIQYYNGEERAKGNILERFSAQQFPDLHSELNLSSLELGDSALYFCASSGRGLAGGEIPDTQYFGPGTRLTVL.

This clonotype was seen more than once but under ten times. The V call is TRBV5-5, the J call TRBJ2-1, with D possibly being TRBD1 (6 bases). The CDR3 extends over 16 amino acids. Germline V gene sequence: CDR1 SGHKS, CDR2 YYEKEE (reference sequence). Trimming left V 1 base short and J 4 bases short, with 15 bases between. CDR3 in amino acids: CASSLIRGGPYNEQFF. The CDR3 bases are TGTGCCAGCAGCTTGATCAGGGGCGGACCATACAATGAGCAGTTCTTC.

This clonotype was detected only a few times. V is TRBV7-9 and J is TRBJ2-2; the match to TRBD1 covers 7 bases. V was clipped by 5 bases and J by 6 bases; unmatched bases: 3. The germline V gene encodes CDR1 SEHNR and CDR2 FQNEAQ (reference sequence). The CDR3 extends over 13 amino acids. The CDR3 loop reads CASSRGGSGELFF. For the CDR3, the DNA is TGTGCCAGCAGCCGAGGGGGCTCCGGGGAGCTGTTTTTT.

This chain joins TRBV6-5 and TRBJ1-1; 7 bases fit TRBD1. The germline V gene has CDR1 MNHEY and CDR2 SVGAGI. CDR3 length equals 15 residues. V lost 0 bases and J lost 4; bases outside the gene matches: 5. The DNA of the CDR3 is TGTGCCAGCAGTTACTCGAACAGGGGTGGCACTGAAGCTTTCTTT. Translating it yields CASSYSNRGGTEAFF.

V gene TRBV4-3 combines with J gene TRBJ2-6; 8 nucleotides match TRBD2. The V segment lost 0 bases and the J segment 4 bases; nucleotides outside the gene matches: 8. Per germline, CDR1 LGHNA and CDR2 YSLEER. This CDR3 has 18 amino acids. DNA of the CDR3: TGCGCCAGCAGCCAAGATGATCGGGGGGGAACCGGGGCCAACGTCCTGACTTTC. Its translation is CASSQDDRGGTGANVLTF.

This clonotype occurred a few times. The gene calls are TRBV12-3 or TRBV12-4 and TRBJ1-1; D is unclear. CDR3 length: 13 residues. The ends were cut back, 2 bases at V and 1 base at J, with 5 bases in the middle. The CDR3 sequence: CASSLTENTEAFF. CDR3 DNA sequence: TGTGCCAGCAGTTTAACGGAGAACACTGAAGCTTTCTTT.

The table lists this clonotype with a few counts. The CDR3 reads CASSQERAAGELFF. CDR3 coding DNA: TGTGCCAGCAGCCAAGAGAGAGCTGCTGGGGAGCTGTTTTTT. The V gene is TRBV4-2, the J gene TRBJ2-2; D is ambiguous. V was clipped by 0 bases and J by 8 bases, with 10 bases between them. The V gene's germline CDR1 is LGHNA and CDR2 YNFKEQ. The CDR3 consists of 14 residues.